This T cell receptor beta chain is drawn from a study of metastatic and nonmetastatic thyroid tumors. Findings and limits, study-wide: Reports indicated that malignant thyroid tumors showed significantly higher TCR beta diversity than benign nodules did, in blood and tumor.

Germline CDR1 reads KGHDR; CDR2 reads SFDVKD. CDR3 size: 10 residues. V was pared by 8 bases and J by 6 bases, with 3 bases between. There were no patients who had received any treatment before thyroid surgery. In the authors' methods: A classifier of distant metastasis in papillary thyroid cancer was built from CDR3 differences (across clinicopathological groups). TCRdb reprocessed the PCR reads via MiXCR. What appears here as the V and J calls and clone size reflects TCRdb's work, not the paper's. The sample lists 30,000 to 35,000 clones; roughly a sixth were seen once. This clone was detected many times. Its antigen is as yet unknown. Given a much more abundant clone one base away, this may be a read error. The identical CDR3 is also encoded by other nucleotide sequences in the sample.

This receptor was taken from a female donor with papillary thyroid cancer or a benign thyroid nodule (not recorded which). Some clones in this sample may be carry-over from other donors' samples. The sequencing sample was made of blood. V gene TRBV24-1 combines with J gene TRBJ2-2; D is undetermined. CDR3 sequence reads: CATTPGELFF. The CDR3 DNA follows: TGTGCCACCACCCCCGGGGAGCTGTTTTTT.